The 31 T cell receptor beta chains given below trace back to one sample, sequenced in a study of control samples from healthy donors and cancer patients. Libraries were prepared by immunoSEQ multiplex PCR; TCRdb keeps only in-frame clonotypes and omits some of them. The sample yields about 230,000 clones, around 80% seen once. The sample consisted of PBMCs. These receptors were taken from a woman aged 60-75 years with lung cancer.

V and J are TRBV5-1 and TRBJ2-5; tentatively, D is TRBD1 (6 bases). The length of the CDR3 is 15 residues. Trimming removed 4 bases from V and 5 bases from J, with 18 bases in between. Germline lookup yields CDR1 SGHRS and CDR2 YFSETQ. The CDR3 DNA reads TGCGCCAGCAGCCTATCGGACCCTAGGGGGGAGACCCAGTACTTC. It translates to CASSLSDPRGETQYF. The full variable domain, with the rest looked up from reference TRBV5-1 and TRBJ2-5, is KAGVTQTPRYLIKTRGQQVTLSCSPISGHRSVSWYQQTPGQGLQFLFEYFSETQRNKGNFPGRFSGRQFSNSRSEMNVSTLELGDSALYLCASSLSDPRGETQYFGPGTRLLVL.

The chain carries TRBV2 and TRBJ2-5, with 8 bases matching TRBD1. CDR3 length: 15 amino acids. Germline V gene lookup returns CDR1 SNHLY and CDR2 FYNNEI. The V gene end was trimmed by 5 bases and the J gene end by 5 bases; junction bases not matched to a gene: 10. CDR3 loop: CASSLSGQGWETQYF. The CDR3 DNA is TGTGCCAGCAGTTTAAGCGGACAGGGTTGGGAGACCCAGTACTTC.

The gene calls are TRBV28 and TRBJ1-4; D is possibly TRBD1 (6 bases). Germline values: CDR1 MDHEN, CDR2 SYDVKM. The CDR3 extends over 13 amino acids. Trimming took 8 bases from V and 7 from J, leaving 14 bases between them. CDR3 loop: CASFTGRGEKLFF. The CDR3 coding sequence is TGTGCCAGCTTTACAGGGCGGGGTGAAAAACTGTTTTTT.

This chain connects TRBV19 to TRBJ1-2, with 9 bases identical to TRBD1. The CDR3 is 15 amino acids. V dropped 5 bases and J dropped 4; count of bases not matched to a gene: 8. Per germline, CDR1 LNHDA and CDR2 SQIVND (reference sequence). The CDR3 loop is CASSSPRDRAYGYTF. The CDR3 DNA follows: TGTGCCAGTAGTTCGCCAAGGGACAGGGCCTATGGCTACACCTTC.

The chain has TRBV4-2 and TRBJ1-4; 9 positions match TRBD1. This CDR3 is 15 amino acids long. Looked up from germline, CDR1 is LGHNA and CDR2 is YNFKEQ. With V trimmed by 0 bases and J by 6 bases, 2 bases remained unmatched. The CDR3 sequence is CASSQETGGDEKLFF. The CDR3 DNA follows: TGTGCCAGCAGCCAAGAGACAGGGGGAGATGAAAAACTGTTTTTT.

The chain has TRBV5-6 and TRBJ1-4; D might be TRBD1 (6 bases). Germline V CDR1 and CDR2: SGHDT, YYEEEE. V was clipped by 4 bases and J by 3 bases, with 10 bases between them. The CDR3 has 14 residues. This chain's CDR3 is CASSRGGANEKLFF. CDR3 nucleotide sequence: TGTGCCAGCAGCCGAGGGGGAGCTAATGAAAAACTGTTTTTT.

CDR3 sequence (DNA): TGTGCCAGCAGCAGTGGACAGGGGGATAGCAATCAGCCCCAGCATTTT. Encoded protein: CASSSGQGDSNQPQHF. The chain employs TRBV21-1 and TRBJ1-5; TRBD1 was called by the table and not checked on the DNA. TRBV21-1 is shown as a pseudogene. CDR3 size: 16 residues.

The chain has TRBV6-5 and TRBJ1-5; tentatively, D is TRBD1 (5 bases). CDR1 and CDR2 (germline): MNHEY, SVGAGI. This CDR3 region has 13 residues. V gave up 7 bases and J gave up 5 bases, with 12 bases separating them. CDR3 DNA sequence: TGTGCCAGCACGGCACAGGACTATCAGCCCCAGCATTTT. Its translation is CASTAQDYQPQHF.

The V gene is TRBV29-1, the J gene TRBJ1-1; D not certain. The CDR3 spans 14 residues. Germline V gene sequence: CDR1 SQVTM, CDR2 ANQGSEA. Trimming cost V 2 bases and J 1 base, with 11 bases left between them. CDR3 in amino acids: CSVEFRLKNTEAFF. The CDR3 coding sequence is TGCAGCGTTGAATTCCGACTGAAGAACACTGAAGCTTTCTTT.

V gene TRBV30 combines with J gene TRBJ2-3; D is tentatively TRBD1 or TRBD2 (6 bases each). The germline gives CDR1 GTSNPN, CDR2 SVGIG (reference sequence). The CDR3 extends over 14 amino acids. Trimming pared 0 bases from V and 2 bases from J, leaving 9 bases between. CDR3 region: CAWSVPGATDTQYF. In DNA form, the CDR3 reads TGTGCCTGGAGTGTACCGGGGGCCACAGATACGCAGTATTTT.

The chain combines TRBV7-9 with TRBJ2-6; a possible D gene is TRBD1 (5 bases). V was cut by 6 bases and J by 1 base, with 10 bases left in between. The CDR3 has 15 amino acids. Germline assignment: CDR1 SEHNR and CDR2 FQNEAQ (reference sequence). CDR3: CASSQGISGANVLTF. DNA for the CDR3: TGTGCCAGCAGTCAGGGAATTTCTGGGGCCAACGTCCTGACTTTC.

V gene TRBV18 combines with J gene TRBJ1-2; D gene uncertain. Germline lookup yields CDR1 KGHSH and CDR2 LQKENI. The CDR3 runs to 12 residues. V lost 2 bases and J 6 bases, leaving 7 bases between the germline ends. The CDR3 spells CASSPSGNGYTF. The CDR3 bases are TGTGCCAGCTCACCAAGTGGGAATGGCTACACCTTC.

This rearrangement joins TRBV19 to TRBJ1-3; D is possibly TRBD1 (5 bases). Germline V gene data show CDR1 as LNHDA and CDR2 as SQIVND (reference sequence). The germline V and J ends were trimmed by 3 bases and 1 base, with 7 bases remaining between them. The CDR3 extends over 14 amino acids. CDR3 loop: CASSIRGSGNTIYF. The CDR3 DNA follows: TGTGCCAGTAGTATCCGGGGGTCTGGAAACACCATATATTTT.

The table lists this clone with a few counts. J is TRBJ2-5 and V is TRBV5-5; D uncertain. The CDR3 consists of 14 residues. V was clipped by 0 bases and J by 6 bases, with 12 bases between them. Germline V CDR1 and CDR2: SGHKS, YYEKEE (reference sequence). The CDR3 loop is CASSLVEGIKTQYF. The CDR3 nucleotides are TGTGCCAGCAGCTTGGTGGAAGGGATTAAGACCCAGTACTTC.

V and J are TRBV6-5 and TRBJ1-6, with D hard to call. Germline assignment: CDR1 MNHEY and CDR2 SVGAGI. The CDR3 extends over 15 amino acids. V dropped 8 bases and J dropped 4 bases, with 15 bases sitting between them. The CDR3 sequence: CASLDPSGYNSPLHF. CDR3 nucleotide sequence: TGTGCCAGCCTGGACCCTTCGGGATATAATTCACCCCTCCACTTT.

This chain connects TRBV27 to TRBJ1-5; possibly TRBD1 for D (5 bases). V shed 2 bases and J shed 3 bases, with 8 bases lying between them. In germline, CDR1 is MNHEY, CDR2 SMNVEV (reference sequence). This CDR3 has 14 amino acids. For the CDR3, the DNA is TGTGCCAGCAGTTTACAGGGAAACAATCAGCCCCAGCATTTT. This translates into CASSLQGNNQPQHF.

This clone was seen once. The chain recombines TRBV2 with TRBJ2-5; D gene unclear. The CDR3 contains 11 residues. V dropped 10 bases and J dropped 0 bases, with 6 bases sitting between them. The germline V gene encodes CDR1 SNHLY and CDR2 FYNNEI. As DNA, the CDR3 is TGTGCCACCAAGTACCAAGAGACCCAGTACTTC. Its protein product is CATKYQETQYF.

The chain combines TRBV15 with TRBJ2-1, with D possibly TRBD2 on 6 matching bases. Germline CDR1 reads LNHNV; CDR2 reads YYDKDF (reference sequence). V was shortened by 0 bases and J by 3 bases, with 9 bases between the two germline ends. The CDR3 is made up of 15 amino acids. This CDR3 is CATSREGGVYNEQFF. The CDR3 DNA reads as TGTGCCACCAGCAGAGAGGGCGGGGTCTACAATGAGCAGTTCTTC.

V usage is TRBV5-1 and J usage is TRBJ1-1, with 7 bases that match TRBD1. CDR1 is SGHRS and CDR2 is YFSETQ in the germline V gene. This CDR3 has 12 residues. With 3 bases clipped from V and 10 bases from J, the junction kept 6 bases outside the gene matches. CDR3 loop: CASSWTGDLAFF. CDR3 coding DNA: TGCGCCAGCAGCTGGACAGGAGATCTAGCTTTCTTT.

The V call is TRBV19, the J call TRBJ1-2; TRBD1 aligns across 7 bases. The germline V gene has CDR1 LNHDA and CDR2 SQIVND (reference sequence). There are 13 residues in the CDR3. The junction had 5 bases not matched to a gene; V was cut back by 5 bases and J by 5 bases. CDR3 DNA: TGTGCCAGTAGTGCGGACAGGCGGTATGGCTACACCTTC. Amino acid sequence: CASSADRRYGYTF.

The rearrangement joins TRBV4-2 to TRBJ1-6; 9 bases are shared with TRBD1. The V and J ends lost 2 bases and 7 bases, in that order; junction bases with no gene match: 3. Germline V CDR1 and CDR2: LGHNA, YNFKEQ. The CDR3 loop spans 15 amino acids. CDR3 bases: TGTGCCAGCAGCCAAAGGACAGGGGTAAATTCACCCCTCCACTTT. Encoded protein: CASSQRTGVNSPLHF.

This chain uses TRBV5-1 with TRBJ1-2; 7 nucleotides line up with TRBD1. Trimming took 5 bases from V and 0 from J; bases not matched to a gene: 7. Per germline, CDR1 SGHRS and CDR2 YFSETQ. The CDR3 contains 15 residues. The CDR3 here is CASSQGQTSNYGYTF. CDR3 nucleotide sequence: TGCGCCAGCAGTCAGGGACAGACTTCTAACTATGGCTACACCTTC. Full variable domain (rest looked up from reference TRBV5-1 and TRBJ1-2): KAGVTQTPRYLIKTRGQQVTLSCSPISGHRSVSWYQQTPGQGLQFLFEYFSETQRNKGNFPGRFSGRQFSNSRSEMNVSTLELGDSALYLCASSQGQTSNYGYTFGSGTRLTVV.

V gene TRBV5-1 combines with J gene TRBJ2-1; the match to TRBD2 covers 16 bases. Trimming removed 4 bases from V and 6 bases from J; junction bases left unmatched: 7. CDR3 length equals 17 residues. CDR1 is SGHRS and CDR2 is YFSETQ in the germline V gene. This chain's CDR3 is CASSRGTSGRAGNEQFF. For the CDR3, the DNA is TGCGCCAGCAGCCGGGGGACTAGCGGGAGGGCGGGCAATGAGCAGTTCTTC.

V and J are TRBV11-2 and TRBJ2-5; D gene unclear. Trimming stripped 3 bases from V and 0 bases from J, with 8 bases between. Per germline, CDR1 SGHAT and CDR2 FQNNGV. This CDR3 is 14 amino acids long. The CDR3 bases are TGTGCCAGCAGCTTTGGCGGCTACCAAGAGACCCAGTACTTC. Translating it yields CASSFGGYQETQYF.

This sequence joins TRBV28 and TRBJ1-5; D gene unclear. Germline V lookup: CDR1 MDHEN, CDR2 SYDVKM. This CDR3 is built from 16 residues. V lost 3 bases and J 5 bases, leaving 17 bases between the germline ends. The CDR3 bases are TGTGCCAGCAGTTTCATCGGTAGGCAGGAGGATCAGCCCCAGCATTTT. This encodes CASSFIGRQEDQPQHF.

The rearrangement joins TRBV19 to TRBJ2-1; 12 bases align to TRBD2. This CDR3 spans 18 amino acids. The J segment lost 3 bases and the V segment lost 3 bases, leaving 9 bases of the junction unmatched. Germline V gene sequence: CDR1 LNHDA, CDR2 SQIVND (reference sequence). The CDR3 nucleotides are TGTGCCAGTAGTATCGGGAGGACTAGCGGGACCTTCTACAATGAGCAGTTCTTC. It yields the protein CASSIGRTSGTFYNEQFF. Supplemented by reference TRBV19 and TRBJ2-1, the full variable domain reads DGGITQSPKYLFRKEGQNVTLSCEQNLNHDAMYWYRQDPGQGLRLIYYSQIVNDFQKGDIAEGYSVSREKKESFPLTVTSAQKNPTAFYLCASSIGRTSGTFYNEQFFGPGTRLTVL.

The rearrangement uses TRBV6-6 and TRBJ1-2; possibly TRBD1 for D (5 bases). Germline CDR1 and CDR2: MNHNY and SVGAGI (reference sequence). This CDR3 is built from 15 residues. With 0 bases removed from V and 4 bases from J, the gap between germline ends came to 12 bases. CDR3: CASSYSGGGAYGYTF. In nucleotides, the CDR3 is TGTGCCAGCAGTTACTCCGGTGGAGGGGCCTATGGCTACACCTTC.

V is TRBV7-3 and J is TRBJ1-5, with D uncertain. The CDR3 loop spans 13 amino acids. Germline lookup yields CDR1 SGHTA and CDR2 FQGTGA. Trimming removed 5 bases at V and 4 bases at J, with 9 bases between. CDR3 residues: CASSQSVNQPQHF. The CDR3 region has the DNA TGTGCCAGCAGCCAAAGCGTTAATCAGCCCCAGCATTTT.

The chain carries TRBV2 and TRBJ1-3; the D is unclear. Trimming took 5 bases from V and 0 from J, leaving 11 bases between them. There are 15 residues in the CDR3. Germline V gene data show CDR1 as SNHLY and CDR2 as FYNNEI. CDR3 in DNA: TGTGCCAGCAGTCTGGAGCGATCCTCTGGAAACACCATATATTTT. It codes for CASSLERSSGNTIYF.

CDR3 residues: CSARGLLQETQYF. The CDR3 region has the DNA TGCAGCGCTCGGGGTCTTCTACAAGAGACCCAGTACTTC. The V and J genes are TRBV29-1 and TRBJ2-5; D is possibly TRBD2 (5 bases). In germline, CDR1 is SQVTM, CDR2 ANQGSEA. This CDR3 is built from 13 residues. The V end was cut by 7 bases, the J end by 2 bases, with 14 bases between.

This rearrangement joins TRBV5-1 to TRBJ1-3, with D tentatively TRBD1 (6 bases). V dropped 7 bases and J dropped 0 bases, with 11 bases sitting between them. Germline loops: CDR1 SGHRS, CDR2 YFSETQ. The CDR3 loop spans 14 amino acids. The CDR3 sequence is CASRRDNSGNTIYF. The CDR3 DNA is TGCGCCAGCCGCCGGGACAACTCTGGAAACACCATATATTTT.